This record covers a single TCR beta chain. Its antigen is unidentified. The germline gives CDR1 SNHLY, CDR2 FYNNEI. The CDR3 contains 14 residues. The V gene lost 9 bases and the J gene lost 2 bases, with 14 bases spanning the gap. This entry is derived from a study of monozygotic twins with cystic fibrosis. Looking at the study overall: Libraries were built from around 3 micrograms of fragmented DNA using approximately 16 PCR cycles.

Clones were read by immunoSEQ multiplex PCR, and TCRdb kept only the in-frame ones, dropping some. The sample lists around 26,000 clones, roughly 96% occurring once. Overall study results and limits: Co-twins had the most similar V usage for 13 of 16 pairs, J for 8. Clonality was generally low (median around 0.01), higher in the most severe patients.

The chain couples TRBV2 to TRBJ1-5, with unresolved D. The source of this sequence is a girl aged 2 to 9 with cystic fibrosis. What was sequenced was blood. In DNA, the CDR3 is TGTGCCAGTAGTCCGGAGAGGGGCAATCAGCCCCAGCATTTT. Translation: CASSPERGNQPQHF. The full variable domain, its missing parts supplied by reference TRBV2 and TRBJ1-5, is EPEVTQTPSHQVTQMGQEVILRCVPISNHLYFYWYRQILGQKVEFLVSFYNNEISEKSEIFDDQFSVERPDGSNFTLKIRSTKLEDSAMYFCASSPERGNQPQHFGDGTRLSIL.